This is a list of T cell receptor beta chains from one sample in a study of blood T cell repertoires in COVID-19. TCRdb's copy holds only in-frame clones and misses some; the assay was immunoSEQ multiplex PCR. The sample gives roughly 200,000 clones, 85% to 90% of which show up once; 18% is in the top ten. Sequencing input: peripheral blood. The receptors originated from a person aged 70 to 79 with COVID-19, enrolled during active disease. The CDR3 runs from the conserved cysteine through the conserved F or W. The D gene is left open where the match is weak. The size of a clone is reported for some rows only, either as once, few or many, or as a class for expanded clones.

v_gene	len	abundance	j_gene	d_gene	CDR3aa	CDR3nt
TRBV6-5	11	-	TRBJ2-7	-	CASSYRDEQYF	TGTGCCAGCAGTTATCGGGACGAGCAGTACTTC
TRBV7-9	14	once	TRBJ2-3	TRBD2	CASSLGLAPDTQYF	TGTGCCAGCAGCTTAGGACTAGCGCCCGATACGCAGTATTTT
TRBV7-9	14	-	TRBJ2-5	TRBD2	CASSRLAEQETQYF	TGTGCCAGCAGCCGACTAGCGGAGCAAGAGACCCAGTACTTC
TRBV9	13	once	TRBJ2-1	TRBD1	CASSQGQKNEQFF	TGTGCCAGCAGCCAGGGACAGAAGAATGAGCAGTTCTTC
TRBV7-2	16	-	TRBJ2-1	-	CASSLKWAGTYNEQFF	TGTGCCAGCAGCTTAAAGTGGGCGGGGACCTACAATGAGCAGTTCTTC
TRBV5-4	19	once	TRBJ1-4	TRBD1	CASSRSLAISTGEDEKLFF	TGTGCCAGCAGCCGCTCCCTCGCAATCTCTACAGGGGAAGATGAAAAACTGTTTTTT
TRBV2	18	-	TRBJ2-3	TRBD2	CASSELRSGGGAADTQYF	TGTGCCAGCAGTGAATTGAGGTCTGGCGGGGGGGCGGCAGATACGCAGTATTTT
TRBV6-2/TRBV6-3	12	-	TRBJ1-2	-	CASSGDTYGYTF	TGTGCCAGCAGTGGCGACACATATGGCTACACCTTC
TRBV11-3	14	-	TRBJ2-1	-	CASSVDLANNEQFF	TGTGCCAGCAGCGTGGACCTAGCCAACAATGAGCAGTTCTTC
TRBV30	12	once	TRBJ1-6	-	CACISRGSPLHF	TGTGCCTGCATCTCCCGGGGGTCACCCCTCCACTTT
TRBV5-4	14	-	TRBJ2-7	TRBD1	CASSSNQGAYEQYF	TGTGCCAGCAGCTCTAATCAGGGGGCCTACGAGCAGTACTTC
TRBV30	14	-	TRBJ2-7	TRBD2	CAWMRLADSYEQYF	TGTGCCTGGATGCGACTAGCGGATTCCTACGAGCAGTACTTC
TRBV19	14	-	TRBJ2-1	-	CASKGSGRTNEQFF	TGTGCCAGTAAAGGCAGCGGACGTACCAATGAGCAGTTCTTC
TRBV27	12	-	TRBJ2-5	-	CASSLSGETQYF	TGTGCCAGCAGTTTATCCGGAGAGACCCAGTACTTC
TRBV6-2/TRBV6-3	13	-	TRBJ1-1	-	CASSWALNTEAFF	TGTGCCAGCAGTTGGGCACTGAACACTGAAGCTTTCTTT
TRBV7-2	15	-	TRBJ2-1	TRBD1	CASSLTGVTRNEQFF	TGTGCCAGCAGCTTGACAGGGGTTACTAGGAATGAGCAGTTCTTC
TRBV5-6	14	-	TRBJ1-2	-	CASSLANRRYGYTF	TGTGCCAGCAGCTTGGCTAACAGGCGATATGGCTACACCTTC
TRBV10-3	14	-	TRBJ1-6	TRBD1	CAISRQGYNSPLHF	TGTGCCATCAGTCGACAGGGTTATAATTCACCCCTCCACTTT
TRBV30	15	-	TRBJ2-7	TRBD2	CAWSVRLAGVYEQYF	TGTGCCTGGAGTGTCAGACTAGCGGGAGTGTACGAGCAGTACTTC
TRBV10-1	15	-	TRBJ2-3	TRBD1	CASSSDRGQGDTQYF	TGCGCCAGCAGTTCGGACAGGGGGCAGGGAGATACGCAGTATTTT
TRBV19	15	once	TRBJ1-2	-	CASSTSADRIYGYTF	TGTGCCAGTAGTACCTCTGCCGACAGGATCTATGGCTACACCTTC